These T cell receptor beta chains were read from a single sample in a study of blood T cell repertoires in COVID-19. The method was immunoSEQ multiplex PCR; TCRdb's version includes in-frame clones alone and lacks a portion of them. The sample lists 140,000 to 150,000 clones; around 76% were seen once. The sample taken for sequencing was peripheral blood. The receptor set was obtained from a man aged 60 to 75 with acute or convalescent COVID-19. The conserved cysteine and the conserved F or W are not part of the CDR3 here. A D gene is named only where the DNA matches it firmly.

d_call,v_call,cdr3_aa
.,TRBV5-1,ASSLKGDTEAF
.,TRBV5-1,ASRQDSSALSGANVLT
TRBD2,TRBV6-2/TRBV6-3,ASSYSEREEYQETQY
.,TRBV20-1,SASFGETQY
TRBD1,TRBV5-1,ASSLRGQGLTYEQY
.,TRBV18,ASSLYGGGNTEAF
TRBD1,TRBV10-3,AISEIGTGKETQY
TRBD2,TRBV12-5,ARLWLAAGVQY
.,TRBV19,ASIGLGLTYGYT
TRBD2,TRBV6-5,ASSYGGRAGGDEQF
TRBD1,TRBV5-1,ASGPGTGPPGPLH
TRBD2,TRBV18,ASSPAGGQETQY
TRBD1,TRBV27,ASSEQGEDSPLH
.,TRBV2,ASSEAGLQGAF
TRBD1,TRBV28,ASSLARQGRNTGELF
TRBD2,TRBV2,ASPPGTSYNEQF
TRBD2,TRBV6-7,ASSRTSGRKYNEQF
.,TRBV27,ASRQGWDTEAF
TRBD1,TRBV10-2,ASRLRDRPSYEQY
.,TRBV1,TSSQDKRGLFSYEQY
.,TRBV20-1,SAAVYNEQF
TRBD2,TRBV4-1,ASSRIIAGGYNEQF
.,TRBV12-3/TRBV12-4,ASSQGSYEQY
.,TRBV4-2,ASSQDPLPTDTQY
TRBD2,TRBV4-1,ASSQGRLAGVYNEQF
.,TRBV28,ASGPVLVTVGYT
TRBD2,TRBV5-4,ASSLGTSSLTANEQF